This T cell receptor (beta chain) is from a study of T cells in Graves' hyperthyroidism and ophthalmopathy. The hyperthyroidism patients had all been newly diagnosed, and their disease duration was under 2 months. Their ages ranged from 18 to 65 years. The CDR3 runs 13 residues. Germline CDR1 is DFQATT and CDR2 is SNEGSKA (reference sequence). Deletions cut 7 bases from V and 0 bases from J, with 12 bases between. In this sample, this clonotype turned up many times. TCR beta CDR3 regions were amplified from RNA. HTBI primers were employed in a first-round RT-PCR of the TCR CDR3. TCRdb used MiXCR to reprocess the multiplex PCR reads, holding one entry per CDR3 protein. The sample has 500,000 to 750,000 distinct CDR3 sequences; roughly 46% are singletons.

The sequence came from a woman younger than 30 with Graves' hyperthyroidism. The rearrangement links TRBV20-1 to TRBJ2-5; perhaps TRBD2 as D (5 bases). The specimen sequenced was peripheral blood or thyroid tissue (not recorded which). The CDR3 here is CSVDSRYQETQYF. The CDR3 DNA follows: TGCAGTGTGGACTCGCGATACCAAGAGACCCAGTACTTC.